One sample yielded the 26 T cell receptor beta chains listed below, sequenced in a study of blood T cell repertoires in COVID-19. TCRdb's table, derived via immunoSEQ multiplex PCR, lists solely in-frame clones and lacks some. This table holds about 160,000 clones, roughly 84% found once. Input material: PBMCs or T cells enriched from blood (not recorded which). The origin of the receptors is a man in his fifties or sixties who had recovered from COVID-19.

The chain employs TRBV18 and TRBJ1-6; D ambiguous. Between the trimmed V and J ends, which lost 1 base and 6 bases, there was a span of 7 bases. This CDR3 spans 14 amino acids. CDR1 is KGHSH and CDR2 is LQKENI in the germline V gene. Here the CDR3 DNA reads TGTGCCAGCTCACCACTCGACTTTAATTCACCCCTCCACTTT. Translating it yields CASSPLDFNSPLHF.

The chain links TRBV11-2 to TRBJ1-1; no firm D call. The CDR3 runs 14 residues. V shed 1 base and J shed 1 base, with 7 bases lying between them. Germline CDR1 SGHAT, CDR2 FQNNGV. The CDR3 protein is CASSLVGPNTEAFF. As DNA, the CDR3 is TGTGCCAGCAGCTTAGTTGGGCCGAACACTGAAGCTTTCTTT.

The chain recombines TRBV3-1 (or the pseudogene TRBV3-2) with TRBJ2-1, with D possibly matching TRBD2 (6 bases). V was shortened by 6 bases and J by 0 bases, with 12 bases between the two germline ends. The length of the CDR3 is 15 residues. Germline V gene lookup returns CDR1 LGHDT and CDR2 YNNKEL (reference sequence). Here the CDR3 reads CASRGSGSSYNEQFF. The CDR3 region has the DNA TGTGCCAGCAGGGGTTCCGGGAGCTCCTACAATGAGCAGTTCTTC.

V and J are TRBV19 and TRBJ1-5; tentatively, D is TRBD1 (6 bases). This CDR3 has 14 residues. The germline gives CDR1 LNHDA, CDR2 SQIVND (reference sequence). Trimming left V 4 bases short and J 2 bases short, with 9 bases between. CDR3 coding DNA: TGTGCCAGTAGTAGAAACAGGGGCAATCAGCCCCAGCATTTT. Its translation is CASSRNRGNQPQHF.

This rearrangement joins TRBV28 to TRBJ2-3; 11 bases line up with TRBD1. The CDR3 has 16 amino acids. Looked up from germline, CDR1 is MDHEN and CDR2 is SYDVKM. V gave up 5 bases and J gave up 2 bases; unmatched junction bases: 6. DNA for the CDR3: TGTGCCAGCAGTAGGACAGGGGGCGCGGTCACAGATACGCAGTATTTT. Its translation is CASSRTGGAVTDTQYF.

This rearrangement joins TRBV5-1 to TRBJ1-6; D possibly corresponds to TRBD1 (5 bases). Germline V gene sequence: CDR1 SGHRS, CDR2 YFSETQ. The CDR3 runs to 14 residues. V shed 4 bases and J shed 6 bases, with 11 bases lying between them. The CDR3 reads CASSAGLTNSPLHF. CDR3 DNA: TGCGCCAGCAGCGCGGGGCTAACTAATTCACCCCTCCACTTT.

The V call is TRBV7-8, the J call TRBJ1-3, with unresolved D. The CDR3 has 13 amino acids. Between the trimmed V and J ends, which lost 2 bases and 2 bases, there was a span of 4 bases. The germline V gene has CDR1 SGHVS and CDR2 FQNEAQ. The CDR3 sequence is CASSLFAGNTIYF. The CDR3 coding sequence is TGTGCCAGCAGCTTATTCGCTGGAAACACCATATATTTT.

This chain joins TRBV10-3 and TRBJ2-2, with TRBD1 identical over 7 bases. V lost 10 bases and J lost 1; bases outside the gene matches: 6. The CDR3 runs 14 residues. Germline V gives CDR1 ENHRY, CDR2 SYGVKD. CDR3 region: CATLGQMNTGELFF. CDR3 nucleotide sequence: TGTGCCACCCTGGGACAGATGAACACCGGGGAGCTGTTTTTT.

This clone has more than one count but fewer than ten. The chain is built from TRBV6-1 and TRBJ2-1; TRBD1 might be the D (7 bases). Germline V gene lookup returns CDR1 MNHNS and CDR2 SASEGT. The ends were cut back, 2 bases at V and 7 bases at J, with 12 bases in the middle. CDR3 length: 14 residues. CDR3 DNA sequence: TGTGCCAGCAGTGAACAGGGGGGAGGAAATGAGCAGTTCTTC. This encodes CASSEQGGGNEQFF.

In its sample, this clone was seen once. The chain has TRBV7-8 and TRBJ2-1, with TRBD1 as a possible D gene (6 bases). V lost 5 bases and J lost 6, with 14 bases in between. The CDR3 sequence is 14 residues long. Germline V CDR1 and CDR2: SGHVS, FQNEAQ. The CDR3 coding sequence is TGTGCCAGCAGCCCCGCCACAGGGATCAATGAGCAGTTCTTC. As protein: CASSPATGINEQFF.

The gene calls are TRBV6-5 and TRBJ2-5, with 8 bases fitting TRBD1. This CDR3 comprises 15 residues. V gave up 4 bases and J gave up 5 bases; unmatched junction bases: 9. CDR1 and CDR2 (germline): MNHEY, SVGAGI. CDR3 sequence reads: CASSFRTGPGETQYF. CDR3 in DNA: TGTGCCAGCAGTTTCCGGACAGGGCCGGGGGAGACCCAGTACTTC.

This chain connects TRBV9 to TRBJ2-1; a possible D gene is TRBD1 (6 bases). The germline V and J ends were trimmed by 0 bases and 6 bases, with 10 bases remaining between them. The CDR3 is 14 amino acids. Germline CDR1 and CDR2: SGDLS and YYNGEE. The DNA of the CDR3 is TGTGCCAGCAGCGTAGAAGGGACACTCAATGAGCAGTTCTTC. Its translation is CASSVEGTLNEQFF. Full variable domain (missing parts from reference TRBV9 and TRBJ2-1): DSGVTQTPKHLITATGQRVTLRCSPRSGDLSVYWYQQSLDQGLQFLIQYYNGEERAKGNILERFSAQQFPDLHSELNLSSLELGDSALYFCASSVEGTLNEQFFGPGTRLTVL.

V usage is TRBV6-5 and J usage is TRBJ2-7, with D perhaps TRBD2 (6 bases). From germline, CDR1 is MNHEY and CDR2 SVGAGI. This CDR3 is 13 amino acids long. The germline V and J ends were trimmed by 8 bases and 7 bases, with 18 bases remaining between them. DNA of the CDR3: TGTGCCAGCGGAGCGGGCATTTCGGGGGAGCAGTACTTC. Translation gives CASGAGISGEQYF.

The chain employs TRBV7-8 and TRBJ2-7; 11 bases match TRBD1. The CDR3 runs to 16 residues. The V gene's germline CDR1 is SGHVS and CDR2 FQNEAQ. J was trimmed by 5 bases and V by 5 bases; bases with no gene match: 11. In DNA, the CDR3 is TGTGCCAGCAGCGGACGGACAGGGGGCGCGGGGGACGAGCAGTACTTC. Encoded protein: CASSGRTGGAGDEQYF.

On this clone itself: One end of the junction fails to match germline, which may point to a read error. The chain joins TRBV2 to TRBJ2-7; TRBD2 matches 8 bases. The germline V gene encodes CDR1 SNHLY and CDR2 FYNNEI. CDR3 length: 14 residues. The CDR3, as DNA: TGTGCCAGCAGTGAGAAGCGGGAGCCCCCCCGGCTGAACTTC. Translating gives CASSEKREPPRLNF.

This chain uses TRBV5-1 with TRBJ2-1; TRBD1 agrees at 9 bases. The ends lost 6 bases at V and 4 bases at J; junction bases unmatched: 5. CDR3 length equals 14 residues. Germline lookup yields CDR1 SGHRS and CDR2 YFSETQ. CDR3 in amino acids: CASTRDRAYNEQFF. The CDR3 region has the DNA TGCGCCAGCACCCGGGACAGGGCTTACAATGAGCAGTTCTTC.

The rearrangement joins TRBV2 to TRBJ2-7; 9 nucleotides align to TRBD1. Germline-derived CDR1 and CDR2 are SNHLY and FYNNEI. The CDR3 is 14 amino acids. V was clipped by 5 bases and J by 0 bases; unmatched bases: 2. CDR3 sequence reads: CASSRDRASYEQYF. Written as DNA, the CDR3 is TGTGCCAGCAGTCGGGACAGGGCCTCCTACGAGCAGTACTTC.

The chain couples TRBV27 to TRBJ2-6, with 7 bases identical to TRBD2. Germline-derived CDR1 and CDR2 are MNHEY and SMNVEV (reference sequence). V lost 2 bases and J lost 0; bases outside the gene matches: 10. This CDR3 comprises 19 residues. DNA for the CDR3: TGTGCCAGCAGTTTAGGGAGGGGACGGATCCTCTCTGGGGCCAACGTCCTGACTTTC. Protein product: CASSLGRGRILSGANVLTF.

The chain couples TRBV7-8 to TRBJ1-2; no reliable D call. Between the trimmed V and J ends, which lost 5 bases and 8 bases, there was a span of 18 bases. This CDR3 spans 14 amino acids. Germline CDR1 is SGHVS and CDR2 is FQNEAQ. The CDR3 is CASSPLRVARGYTF. CDR3 DNA sequence: TGTGCCAGCAGCCCACTGAGGGTGGCGAGGGGCTACACCTTC.

This clone was recorded only once. V usage is TRBV4-1 and J usage is TRBJ2-7; 11 nucleotides agree with TRBD1. The CDR3 runs to 17 residues. Germline CDR1 is MGHRA and CDR2 is YSYEKL. Trimming at V came to 0 bases and at J to 2 bases, leaving 6 bases not matched to a gene. The CDR3 DNA reads TGCGCCAGCAGCCAAGATTCGGACAGGGGGCAAACCTACGAGCAGTACTTC. Translation: CASSQDSDRGQTYEQYF.

The genes are TRBV11-2 and TRBJ1-2; unclear D gene. This CDR3 region has 15 residues. Trimming removed 0 bases from V and 0 bases from J, with 8 bases in between. Looked up from germline, CDR1 is SGHAT and CDR2 is FQNNGV. The CDR3: CASSLERGANYGYTF. The CDR3 coding sequence is TGTGCCAGCAGCTTAGAGCGAGGAGCTAACTATGGCTACACCTTC.

This sequence joins TRBV7-6 and TRBJ2-1; 8 nucleotides agree with TRBD1. The germline V gene encodes CDR1 SGHVS and CDR2 FNYEAQ. This CDR3 is built from 16 residues. The junction had 4 bases not matched to a gene; V was cut back by 3 bases and J by 0 bases. The CDR3 DNA is TGTGCCAGCAGCTTGACAGGGGATAGCTCCTACAATGAGCAGTTCTTC. It translates to CASSLTGDSSYNEQFF.

The V call is TRBV7-9, the J call TRBJ2-2; weak D call: TRBD2 (6 bases). The V end lost 2 bases, the J end lost 5 bases, and 12 bases lay between the germline ends. The CDR3 has 15 amino acids. Germline CDR1 SEHNR, CDR2 FQNEAQ (reference sequence). In nucleotides, the CDR3 is TGTGCCAGCAGCTTATCGGGGGTTAGGACCGGGGAGCTGTTTTTT. This sequence encodes CASSLSGVRTGELFF. Full variable domain (outside the CDR3, taken from reference TRBV7-9 and TRBJ2-2): DTGVSQNPRHKITKRGQNVTFRCDPISEHNRLYWYRQTLGQGPEFLTYFQNEAQLEKSRLLSDRFSAERPKGSFSTLEIQRTEQGDSAMYLCASSLSGVRTGELFFGEGSRLTVL.

The V gene is TRBV6-5, the J gene TRBJ2-5, with D unclear. Per the germline V gene, CDR1 is MNHEY and CDR2 is SVGAGI. This CDR3 has 14 amino acids. Deletions cut 6 bases from V and 2 bases from J, with 13 bases between. This CDR3 reads CASSRSAKQETQYF. The CDR3, as DNA: TGTGCCAGCAGCAGGTCGGCAAAGCAAGAGACCCAGTACTTC.

The chain links TRBV5-8 to TRBJ2-7; a possible D gene is TRBD1 (6 bases). The CDR3 has 16 amino acids. CDR1 is SGHTS and CDR2 is YDEGEE in the germline V gene. V lost 4 bases and J 2 bases, leaving 19 bases between the germline ends. DNA for the CDR3: TGTGCCAGCAGCCCGCCGCAGGGACATTGGCCCTACGAGCAGTACTTC. Translated: CASSPPQGHWPYEQYF.

The table lists this clone with a count of one. The chain combines TRBV7-2 with TRBJ1-2; TRBD1 matches at 8 bases. The CDR3 consists of 12 residues. V shed 5 bases and J 10 bases; nucleotides not matched to a gene: 6. Germline V gene data show CDR1 as SGHTA and CDR2 as FQGNSA. CDR3 sequence (DNA): TGTGCCAGCAGCCACGGACAGGGAGACTACACCTTC. Protein: CASSHGQGDYTF.